This TCR beta chain is drawn from a study of blood T cell repertoires in COVID-19. Across the study: The United States, Italy and Spain were the sources of the acute and convalescent COVID-19 samples. T cells, B-cell-depleted T cells, or PBMCs provided the cDNA or gDNA that served as material.

TCRdb keeps only in-frame clones here, not all; method: immunoSEQ multiplex PCR. The table records 100,000 to 130,000 clones, 55% to 75% of them present only once. This clonotype was obtained from a woman aged 35 to 49 with acute or convalescent COVID-19. The sample comprised peripheral blood.

The CDR3: CASSLIQGTGELFF. The CDR3 coding sequence is TGTGCCAGCAGCTTAATTCAGGGAACCGGGGAGCTGTTTTTT. The genes are TRBV7-3 and TRBJ2-2, with a tentative D call TRBD1 (5 bases). Trimming stripped 1 base from V and 5 bases from J, with 8 bases between. This CDR3 has 14 residues. Germline values: CDR1 SGHTA, CDR2 FQGTGA.